What follows are 22 T cell receptor beta chains derived from one specimen sequenced in a study of shared T cell receptors in the human thymus. TCRdb's copy holds only in-frame clones and misses some; the assay was immunoSEQ multiplex PCR. This table holds approximately 400,000 clones, around 95% found once. Sequenced sample: thymocytes. The receptors were sampled from a human donor.

The rearrangement links TRBV5-1 to TRBJ2-7; 10 nucleotides match TRBD1. With 0 bases clipped from V and 7 bases from J, the junction kept 7 bases outside the gene matches. The CDR3 covers 15 residues. Germline V gene data show CDR1 as SGHRS and CDR2 as YFSETQ. Here the CDR3 reads CASSLVDRGLSEQYF. In nucleotides, the CDR3 is TGCGCCAGCAGCTTGGTAGACAGGGGGCTAAGTGAGCAGTACTTC.

V and J are TRBV19 and TRBJ1-5; no clear D. V lost 0 bases, J lost 1 base, and 19 bases lay in between. The germline CDR1 and CDR2 sequences are LNHDA and SQIVND (reference sequence). The CDR3 length is 19 residues. CDR3 sequence reads: CASSIDPPFRGGSNQPQHF. CDR3 nucleotide sequence: TGTGCCAGTAGTATAGATCCTCCGTTTCGGGGAGGGAGCAATCAGCCCCAGCATTTT.

With respect to this clone: The junction shows a germline mismatch at one end, possibly a read error. J is TRBJ1-6 and V is TRBV6-5, with D perhaps matching TRBD1 (5 bases). CDR3 length: 15 residues. The germline gives CDR1 MNHEY, CDR2 SVGAGI. The CDR3, as DNA: TGTGCCAGCACTGACTCCGGGACGGCTAATACACCCCTCCACTTT. Amino acid sequence: CASTDSGTANTPLHF.

The chain recombines TRBV19 with TRBJ1-2; D call uncertain. The CDR3 length is 20 residues. In germline, CDR1 is LNHDA, CDR2 SQIVND (reference sequence). V was cut by 6 bases and J by 1 base, with 30 bases left in between. The CDR3 DNA sequence: TGTGCCAGTAGCACTAAACTAACGATGAAATCTCGAGGGCGTAACTATGGCTACACCTTC. Residues: CASSTKLTMKSRGRNYGYTF.

The V gene is TRBV6-1, the J gene TRBJ1-1; possibly TRBD1 for D (5 bases). Germline CDR1 is MNHNS and CDR2 is SASEGT. The CDR3 has 17 residues. V gave up 4 bases and J gave up 3 bases, with 21 bases separating them. CDR3 amino acids: CASSAPGPGPTYTEAFF. In DNA, the CDR3 is TGTGCCAGCAGTGCGCCGGGACCCGGCCCTACTTACACTGAAGCTTTCTTT.

This sequence joins TRBV5-1 and TRBJ2-3; 8 bases fit TRBD2. The ends lost 0 bases at V and 4 bases at J; junction bases unmatched: 4. Germline-derived CDR1 and CDR2 are SGHRS and YFSETQ. CDR3 size: 15 residues. The CDR3 nucleotides are TGCGCCAGCAGCTTGGGTGTTAGCGGGGCAGATACGCAGTATTTT. This gives the protein CASSLGVSGADTQYF.

This sequence joins TRBV16 and TRBJ1-5; TRBD1 agrees at 7 bases. The CDR3 length is 16 residues. The V segment lost 1 base and the J segment 4 bases; nucleotides outside the gene matches: 7. The germline CDR1 and CDR2 sequences are KGHSY and FQNENV. The CDR3 loop reads CASSQWEQGINQPQHF. CDR3 bases: TGTGCCAGCAGCCAATGGGAACAGGGGATTAATCAGCCCCAGCATTTT.

This chain uses TRBV28 with TRBJ2-1; 14 bases are shared with TRBD2. The germline V gene has CDR1 MDHEN and CDR2 SYDVKM. This CDR3 region has 20 residues. V dropped 5 bases and J dropped 6; count of bases not matched to a gene: 18. CDR3 residues: CASSQPAGLAGDQVFNEQFF. CDR3 DNA sequence: TGTGCCAGCAGTCAACCCGCGGGACTAGCGGGAGATCAGGTATTCAATGAGCAGTTCTTC.

The chain carries TRBV6-6 and TRBJ1-2; 7 bases line up with TRBD1. With V trimmed by 7 bases and J by 3 bases, 5 bases remained unmatched. Germline values: CDR1 MNHNY, CDR2 SVGAGI (reference sequence). The CDR3 is 13 residues long. The CDR3 reads CASTLDRYYGYTF. CDR3 DNA: TGTGCCAGCACCCTGGACAGGTACTATGGCTACACCTTC.

The chain recombines TRBV6-4 with TRBJ2-1; D is perhaps TRBD2 (6 bases). In germline, CDR1 is MRHNA, CDR2 SNTAGT. The CDR3 extends over 16 amino acids. V was pared by 6 bases and J by 8 bases, with 23 bases between. CDR3 region: CASSLTRLTSNDEQFF. The CDR3 DNA reads as TGTGCCAGCAGCCTAACAAGGTTAACTAGCAACGATGAGCAGTTCTTC.

The chain has TRBV23-1 and TRBJ2-3, with a possible D match to TRBD1 (7 bases). Being an ORF, TRBV23-1 has a function that is uncertain. V lost 1 base, J lost 1 base, and 12 bases lay in between. The CDR3 consists of 16 residues. The CDR3 is CASSQYTGEGTDTQYF. The CDR3 region has the DNA TGCGCCAGCAGTCAATACACAGGGGAGGGCACAGATACGCAGTATTTT.

This chain uses TRBV5-3 with TRBJ2-5, with D possibly TRBD2 on 6 matching bases. TRBV5-3 is treated as an ORF (open reading frame) with a function not yet certain. This CDR3 comprises 13 residues. The germline V and J ends were trimmed by 4 bases and 9 bases, with 16 bases remaining between them. This CDR3 reads CARSPQRREPQYF. The CDR3 DNA sequence: TGTGCCAGAAGCCCCCAGCGCCGGGAGCCCCAGTACTTC.

This chain links TRBV7-9 with TRBJ2-5; D is unresolved. CDR1 is SEHNR, CDR2 FQNEAQ, per germline (reference sequence). V lost 5 bases and J lost 5, with 15 bases in between. This CDR3 contains 14 residues. Here the CDR3 DNA reads TGTGCCAGCAGCCCGGGCGCAGCCTTGGAGACCCAGTACTTC. Translated, it gives CASSPGAALETQYF.

CDR3 in amino acids: CASSNRLAPLADTQYF. CDR3 nucleotide sequence: TGCGCCAGCAGCAACAGACTAGCACCCCTGGCAGATACGCAGTATTTT. This sequence joins TRBV4-3 and TRBJ2-3; the match to TRBD2 covers 7 bases. Trimming removed 5 bases from V and 4 bases from J; junction bases left unmatched: 12. The CDR3 consists of 16 residues. Germline V lookup: CDR1 LGHNA, CDR2 YSLEER.

This clone came up once. V and J are TRBV19 and TRBJ1-1, with D possibly TRBD1 on 6 matching bases. V dropped 0 bases and J dropped 1 base, with 15 bases sitting between them. This CDR3 comprises 17 residues. The germline V gene has CDR1 LNHDA and CDR2 SQIVND (reference sequence). The CDR3 sequence is CASSIDLGRGPNTEAFF. Written as DNA, the CDR3 is TGTGCCAGTAGTATAGATCTCGGCAGGGGCCCGAACACTGAAGCTTTCTTT.

The V gene is TRBV4-2, the J gene TRBJ2-5; perhaps D is TRBD1 or TRBD2 (6 bases each). Germline CDR1 and CDR2: LGHNA and YNFKEQ. The CDR3 extends over 18 amino acids. V was shortened by 2 bases and J by 1 base, with 20 bases between the two germline ends. The CDR3, as DNA: TGTGCCAGCAGCCAAAGACGCGCGGCGGGACAATCCCAAGAGACCCAGTACTTC. Its protein is CASSQRRAAGQSQETQYF.

The chain uses TRBV14 and TRBJ2-7; perhaps TRBD1 as D (6 bases). Trimming cost V 0 bases and J 1 base, with 22 bases left between them. Looked up from germline, CDR1 is SGHDN and CDR2 is FVKESK. The CDR3 runs 19 residues. The chain's CDR3 is CASSQDASLQGNNSYEQYF. CDR3 coding DNA: TGTGCCAGCAGCCAAGATGCATCTCTACAGGGAAACAATTCCTACGAGCAGTACTTC.

The chain is built from TRBV7-9 and TRBJ2-7; 15 positions agree with TRBD2. Per the germline V gene, CDR1 is SEHNR and CDR2 is FQNEAQ (reference sequence). The V and J ends lost 5 bases and 0 bases, in that order; junction bases with no gene match: 8. This CDR3 has 18 amino acids. In DNA form, the CDR3 reads TGTGCCAGCAGCGAAGGGACTAGCGGGAGGTTCAGCTCCTACGAGCAGTACTTC. Protein: CASSEGTSGRFSSYEQYF.

V is TRBV30 and J is TRBJ1-5; D is unresolved. The V end was cut by 2 bases, the J end by 10 bases, with 18 bases between. The germline V gene encodes CDR1 GTSNPN and CDR2 SVGIG (reference sequence). The CDR3 covers 14 residues. Here the CDR3 reads CAWSSALLLIPQHF. DNA for the CDR3: TGTGCCTGGAGTTCCGCTCTCCTCCTCATTCCCCAGCATTTT.

V and J are TRBV29-1 and TRBJ2-3; 12 bases align to TRBD2. The length of the CDR3 is 15 residues. CDR1 and CDR2 (germline): SQVTM, ANQGSEA. The CDR3 coding sequence is TGCAGTACAGGACTAGCGGGACCCAGCACAGATACGCAGTATTTT. Encoded protein: CSTGLAGPSTDTQYF.

The chain carries TRBV6-5 and TRBJ2-7, with D uncertain. This CDR3 region has 13 residues. Trimming removed 5 bases from V and 2 bases from J, with 10 bases in between. From germline, CDR1 is MNHEY and CDR2 SVGAGI. CDR3 coding DNA: TGTGCCAGCAGTCTACACGGAGCCTACGAGCAGTACTTC. Translating it yields CASSLHGAYEQYF.

This clone has just a few counts. This chain links TRBV29-1 with TRBJ2-7; perhaps TRBD1 as D (6 bases). The CDR3 consists of 11 residues. CDR1 and CDR2 from the germline V gene are SQVTM and ANQGSEA. Trimming took off 6 bases at V and 5 bases at J, with 11 bases between the two ends. The CDR3 protein is CSVYRDHEQYF. The CDR3 region has the DNA TGCAGCGTCTACAGGGACCACGAGCAGTACTTC.